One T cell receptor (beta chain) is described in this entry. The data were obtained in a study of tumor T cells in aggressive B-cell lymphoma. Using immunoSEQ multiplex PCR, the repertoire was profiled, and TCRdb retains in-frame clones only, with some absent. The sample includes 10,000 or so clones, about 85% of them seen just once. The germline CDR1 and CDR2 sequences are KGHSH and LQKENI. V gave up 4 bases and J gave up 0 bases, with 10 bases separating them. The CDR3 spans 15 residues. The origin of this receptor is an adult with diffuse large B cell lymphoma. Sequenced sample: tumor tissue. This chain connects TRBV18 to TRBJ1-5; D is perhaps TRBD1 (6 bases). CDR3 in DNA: TGTGCCAGCTCACTACAGGGCTATAGCAATCAGCCCCAGCATTTT. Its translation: CASSLQGYSNQPQHF. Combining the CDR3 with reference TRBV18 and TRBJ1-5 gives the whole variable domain NAGVMQNPRHLVRRRGQEARLRCSPMKGHSHVYWYRQLPEEGLKFMVYLQKENIIDESGMPKERFSAEFPKEGPSILRIQQVVRGDSAAYFCASSLQGYSNQPQHFGDGTRLSIL.